The clone carrying this T cell receptor beta chain has only a few counts. Building the TCR beta libraries relied on iRepertoire HTBI primers, and CDR3 regions underwent Arm-PCR. TCRdb reanalysed the multiplex PCR reads using MiXCR and keeps one entry per CDR3 protein. Among a few hundred thousand distinct CDR3 sequences listed, 12% were seen once. This sample's time point: newly diagnosed GD, antithyroid drugs for less than 3 months. PBMC-derived RNA was used for the TCR library. The patients were enrolled through endocrinology in Xi'an, China. This sample stems from a study of regulatory T cells in long-lasting Graves disease. About the research overall: New Graves' disease cases had less than 3 months of antithyroid drugs.

The CDR3 totals 15 residues. The V gene's germline CDR1 is SGHVS and CDR2 FQNEAQ. With 5 bases removed from V and 4 bases from J, the gap between germline ends came to 18 bases. This same sample was also taken into another study, of T cells in Graves' hyperthyroidism and ophthalmopathy. That paper adds: Diagnoses used clinical symptoms, serum thyroxine and TRAb, thyroid ultrasound and orbital computed tomography.

The sequence derives from a woman under 30 with Graves disease. The V call is TRBV7-8, the J call TRBJ2-7, with a tentative D call TRBD2 (5 bases). This specimen consisted of peripheral blood mononuclear cells (PBMCs), obtained at new diagnosis, from a patient treated with antithyroid drugs. Here the CDR3 reads CASSLEDFPAYEQYF. CDR3 nucleotide sequence: TGTGCCAGCAGCCTAGAGGACTTCCCGGCGTACGAGCAGTACTTC. Full variable domain (outside the CDR3, taken from reference TRBV7-8 and TRBJ2-7): GAGVSQSPRYKVAKRGQDVALRCDPISGHVSLFWYQQALGQGPEFLTYFQNEAQLDKSGLPSDRFFAERPEGSVSTLKIQRTQQEDSAVYLCASSLEDFPAYEQYFGPGTRLTVT.